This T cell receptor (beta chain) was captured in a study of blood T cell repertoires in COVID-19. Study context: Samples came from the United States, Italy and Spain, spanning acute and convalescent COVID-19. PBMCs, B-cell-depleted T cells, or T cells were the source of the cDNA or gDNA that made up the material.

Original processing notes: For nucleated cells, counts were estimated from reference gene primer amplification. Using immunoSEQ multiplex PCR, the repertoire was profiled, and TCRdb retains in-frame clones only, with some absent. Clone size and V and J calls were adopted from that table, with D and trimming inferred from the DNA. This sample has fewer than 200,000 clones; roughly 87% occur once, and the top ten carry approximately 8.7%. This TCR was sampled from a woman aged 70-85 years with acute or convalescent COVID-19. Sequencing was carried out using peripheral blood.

The CDR3 sequence: CASSLQPSTGGFANYGYTF. As DNA, the CDR3 is TGCGCCAGCAGCTTGCAACCCTCGACAGGGGGATTTGCTAACTATGGCTACACCTTC. The chain recombines TRBV5-1 with TRBJ1-2; 9 nucleotides agree with TRBD1. V was clipped by 1 base and J by 0 bases; unmatched bases: 13. CDR1 and CDR2 from the germline V gene are SGHRS and YFSETQ. The CDR3 has 19 residues.